This T cell receptor beta chain was retrieved from a study of neurological immune-mediated disorders. Whole-study findings and limits: No CDR3 amino acid sequences were shared by expanded clones across subjects, suggesting private repertoires in all groups. According to phylogenetic grouping, one related-CDR3 cluster, a possible signature, contained the repertoires of 18 of 34 multiple sclerosis patients.

TCRdb used MiXCR to reprocess the 5' RACE reads, holding one entry per CDR3 protein. Of approximately 66,000 distinct CDR3 sequences in the sample, nearly 3.5% were seen once. The CDR3 covers 12 residues. The V and J ends lost 8 bases and 3 bases respectively, with 11 bases between them. This clonotype occurred many times. Its antigen remains unknown. The J gene is TRBJ2-7, the V gene TRBV12-3 or TRBV12-4; D ambiguous. Sequencing input: PBMCs. This sequence was found in a man aged 40-55 years with multiple sclerosis. The CDR3 protein is CASAYRYYEQYF. In nucleotides, the CDR3 is TGTGCCAGCGCTTACCGCTACTACGAGCAGTACTTC.